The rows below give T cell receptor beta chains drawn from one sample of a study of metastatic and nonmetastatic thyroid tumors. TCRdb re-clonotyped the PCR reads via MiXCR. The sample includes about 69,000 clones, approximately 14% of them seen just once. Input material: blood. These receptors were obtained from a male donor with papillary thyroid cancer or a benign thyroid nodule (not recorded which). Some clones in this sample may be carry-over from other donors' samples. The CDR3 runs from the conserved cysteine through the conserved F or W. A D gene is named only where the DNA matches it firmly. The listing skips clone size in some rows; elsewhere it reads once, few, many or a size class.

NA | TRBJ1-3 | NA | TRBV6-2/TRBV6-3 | TGTGCCAGCAGACTGGACAGCATTCCTGTAAACACCATATATTTT | CASRLDSIPVNTIYF
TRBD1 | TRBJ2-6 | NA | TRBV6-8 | TGTGCCAGCGGCCCCGTGACAGGGTCCTCTGGGGCCAACGTCCTGACTTTC | CASGPVTGSSGANVLTF
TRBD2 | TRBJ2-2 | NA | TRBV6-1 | TGTGCCAGCAGTGAATTCCCCGGGGGGGCCGTCGGGGAGCTGTTTTTT | CASSEFPGGAVGELFF
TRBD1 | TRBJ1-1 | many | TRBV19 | TGTGCCAGTAGCTTCTCCAGGGGGGGCACTGAAGCTTTCTTT | CASSFSRGGTEAFF
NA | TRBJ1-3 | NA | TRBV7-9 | TGTGCCACCCGAAATGGGAGTTCTGGAAACACCATATATTTT | CATRNGSSGNTIYF
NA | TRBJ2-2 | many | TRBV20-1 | TGCAGTGCTAGAGGTCGAGGGGGGGTAACGGACAGGGCCGACCCCGGGGAGCTGTTTTTT | CSARGRGGVTDRADPGELFF
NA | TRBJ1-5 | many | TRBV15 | TGTGCCACCAGGAGGACAGATAGCAATCAGCCCCAGCATTTT | CATRRTDSNQPQHF
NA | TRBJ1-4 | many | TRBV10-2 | TGCGCCAGCAGTTACGAGGGCGGCTTAGGTGAAAAACTGTTTTTT | CASSYEGGLGEKLFF
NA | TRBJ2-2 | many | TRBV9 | TGTGCCAGCAGCGCTGGTCGAGGGTCGGACACCGGGGAGCTGTTTTTT | CASSAGRGSDTGELFF
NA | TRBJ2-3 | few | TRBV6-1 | TGTGCCAGCAGGCCTCTTGGGCCGACAGATACGCAGTATTTT | CASRPLGPTDTQYF
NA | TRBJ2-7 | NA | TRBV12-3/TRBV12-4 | TGTGCCAGAAGCCGAAGGTCAGGGGAATTTAACTACGAGCAGTACTTC | CARSRRSGEFNYEQYF
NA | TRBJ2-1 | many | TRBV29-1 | TGCAGCGTTGGGCTCGCGTATTCTTCGGACTTGTACAATGAGCAGTTCTTC | CSVGLAYSSDLYNEQFF
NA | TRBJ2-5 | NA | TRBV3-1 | TGTGCCAGCAGCCAGGGGGATGGTTGGACCCAGTACTTC | CASSQGDGWTQYF
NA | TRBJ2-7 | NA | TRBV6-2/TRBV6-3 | TGTGCCAGTGGCCGACCGGGGGTGGGCTCCTACGAGCAGTACTTC | CASGRPGVGSYEQYF
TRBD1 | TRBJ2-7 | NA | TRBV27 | TGTGCCAGCATTTTGTCATCTCCGGGACAGATCTACGAGCAGTACTTC | CASILSSPGQIYEQYF
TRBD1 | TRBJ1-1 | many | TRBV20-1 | TGCAGTGCTGCCCGTTCGCGACAGGGGACCACTGAAGCTTTCTTT | CSAARSRQGTTEAFF
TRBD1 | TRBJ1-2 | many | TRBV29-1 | TGCAGCGTGACCCGTGGACAGGGTGAGAATGGCTACACCTTC | CSVTRGQGENGYTF
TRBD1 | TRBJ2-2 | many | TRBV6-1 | TGTGCCAGCAGGAACAGGGGGCTCGACGTCGGGGAGCTGTTTTTT | CASRNRGLDVGELFF
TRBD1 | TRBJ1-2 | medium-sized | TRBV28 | TGTGCCAGCATCACCCCCCGGACAGGGAGCGTGAATGGCTACACCTTC | CASITPRTGSVNGYTF
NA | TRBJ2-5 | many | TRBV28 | TGTGCCAGCAGTTACCCCAGGACAGCCCCCAAAGCTCAAGAGACCCAGTACTTC | CASSYPRTAPKAQETQYF
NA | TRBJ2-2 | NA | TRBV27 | TGTGCCAGCAGTTACCGCGGGTCCGGGGAGCTGTTTTTT | CASSYRGSGELFF
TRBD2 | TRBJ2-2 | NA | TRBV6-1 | TGTGTCAGCAGCGCTACATCGGGGGGACTTAACACCGGGGAGCTGTTTTTT | CVSSATSGGLNTGELFF
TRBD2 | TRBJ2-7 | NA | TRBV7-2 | TGTGCCAGCCGGGCTAGCGGGCTCTACGAGCAGTACTTC | CASRASGLYEQYF
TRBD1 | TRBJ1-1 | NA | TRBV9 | TGTGCCAGCATCGTCGAGGGGGCAGTGAACACTGAAGCTTTCTTT | CASIVEGAVNTEAFF
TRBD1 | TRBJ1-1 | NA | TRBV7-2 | TGTGTCAGCAGCTTAGCTATCGGGACAGTTAACACTGAAGCTTTCTTC | CVSSLAIGTVNTEAFF
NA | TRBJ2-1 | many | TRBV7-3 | TGTGCCAGCAGCCGAGGACCAACCAATGAGCAGTTCTTC | CASSRGPTNEQFF
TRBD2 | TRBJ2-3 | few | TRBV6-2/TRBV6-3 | TGTGCCAGCAGTTACGGGACTAGCGCAGATAAGCAGTATTTT | CASSYGTSADKQYF
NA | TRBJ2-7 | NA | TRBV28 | TGTGCCAGCAGACGGAGTGACAAAAACTACGAGCAGTACTTC | CASRRSDKNYEQYF
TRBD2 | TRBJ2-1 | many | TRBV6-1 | TGTGCCAGCAGAGGCCTGCGGACTAGCGGGAGGAATGAGCAGTTCTTC | CASRGLRTSGRNEQFF
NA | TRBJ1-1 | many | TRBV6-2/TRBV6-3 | TGTGCCAGCAGTGAGAACACTGAAGCTTTCTTT | CASSENTEAFF
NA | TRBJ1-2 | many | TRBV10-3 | TGTGCCATCATGGACGCTAAAAAGTTAGGCTATGGCTACACCTTC | CAIMDAKKLGYGYTF
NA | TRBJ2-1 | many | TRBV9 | TGTGCCAGCAGCGTTGGGACTTACAATGAGCAGTTCTTC | CASSVGTYNEQFF
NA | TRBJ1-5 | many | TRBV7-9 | TGTGCCAGCAGCCAGGGCGGGGGCAGCAATCAGCCCCAGCATTTT | CASSQGGGSNQPQHF
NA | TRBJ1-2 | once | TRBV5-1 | TGCGCCAGCAGCTCTACTGAGGCAGCGAACTATGGCTACACCTTC | CASSSTEAANYGYTF
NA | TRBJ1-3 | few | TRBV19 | TGTGCCAGTACGGGGACGGCGCGGGGCACCATATATTTT | CASTGTARGTIYF
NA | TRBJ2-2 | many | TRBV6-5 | TGTGCCAGCAGTTACGGACTATCCTCAAACACCGGGGAGCTGTTTTTT | CASSYGLSSNTGELFF
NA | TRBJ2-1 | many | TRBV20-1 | TGCAGTGCTAGAACTCCCGCTGGACAGCTATACAATGAGCAGTTCTTC | CSARTPAGQLYNEQFF
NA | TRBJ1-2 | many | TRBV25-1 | TGTGCCAGCAGTTTCGGGATAAACTATGGCTACACCTTC | CASSFGINYGYTF
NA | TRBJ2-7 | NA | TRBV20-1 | TGCAGTGCGTCACTAGCCGGAGGTCCCCACGAGCAGTACTTC | CSASLAGGPHEQYF
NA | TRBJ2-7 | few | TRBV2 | TGTGCCAGCAGTCCCCCCCAGAAGGCCCCTAACGAGCAGTACTTC | CASSPPQKAPNEQYF
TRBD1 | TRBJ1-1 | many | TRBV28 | TGTGCCAGCAGTTATTTGGGGGACAGGGGGATAAACACTGGAGCTTTCTTT | CASSYLGDRGINTGAFF
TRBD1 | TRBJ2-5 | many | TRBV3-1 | TGTGCCAGCAGCCAGAGACAGGGACCCCAAGAGACCCAGTACTTC | CASSQRQGPQETQYF
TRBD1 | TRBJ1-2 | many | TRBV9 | TGTGCCAGCAGCGTATCAGGGGACAGCAACTATGGCTACACCTTC | CASSVSGDSNYGYTF
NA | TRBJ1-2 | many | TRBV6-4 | TGTGCCAGCAGTCACCGGGTCCGTAACCCCTCTAACTATGGCTACACCTTC | CASSHRVRNPSNYGYTF
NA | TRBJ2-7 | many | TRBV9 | TGTGCCAGCAGCTATAACACAGGGTCCTACGAGCAGTACTTC | CASSYNTGSYEQYF